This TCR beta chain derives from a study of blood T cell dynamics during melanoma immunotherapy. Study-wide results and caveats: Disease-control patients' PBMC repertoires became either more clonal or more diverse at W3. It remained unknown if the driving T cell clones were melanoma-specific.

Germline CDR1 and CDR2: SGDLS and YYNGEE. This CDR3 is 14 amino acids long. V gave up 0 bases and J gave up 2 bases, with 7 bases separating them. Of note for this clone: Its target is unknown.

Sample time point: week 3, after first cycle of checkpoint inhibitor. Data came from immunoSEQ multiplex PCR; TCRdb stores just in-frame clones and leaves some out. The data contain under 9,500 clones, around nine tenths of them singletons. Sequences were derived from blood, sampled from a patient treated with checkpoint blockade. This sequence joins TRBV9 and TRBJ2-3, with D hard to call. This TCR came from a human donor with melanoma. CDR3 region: CASSVEEITDTQYF. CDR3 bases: TGTGCCAGCAGCGTAGAAGAGATCACAGATACGCAGTATTTT.